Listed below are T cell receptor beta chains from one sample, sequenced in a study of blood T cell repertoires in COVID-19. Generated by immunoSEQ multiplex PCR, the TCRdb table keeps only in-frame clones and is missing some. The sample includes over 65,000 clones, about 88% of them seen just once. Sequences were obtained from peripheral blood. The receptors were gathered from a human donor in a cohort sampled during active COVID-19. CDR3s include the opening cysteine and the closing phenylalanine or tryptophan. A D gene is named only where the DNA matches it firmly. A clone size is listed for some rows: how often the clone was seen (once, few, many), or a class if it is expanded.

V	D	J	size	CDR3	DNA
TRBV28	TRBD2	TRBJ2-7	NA	CASRAGGNYEQYF	TGTGCCAGCCGAGCGGGAGGTAACTACGAGCAGTACTTC
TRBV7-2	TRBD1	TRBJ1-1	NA	CASNLGGRDTEAFF	TGTGCCAGCAACTTAGGGGGCAGGGACACTGAAGCTTTCTTT
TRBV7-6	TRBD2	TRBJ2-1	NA	CASSFGTSVPGQFF	TGTGCCAGCAGCTTCGGGACTAGCGTGCCTGGCCAGTTCTTC
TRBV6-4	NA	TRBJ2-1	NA	CASSVNNNEQFF	TGTGCCAGCAGTGTCAACAACAATGAGCAGTTCTTC
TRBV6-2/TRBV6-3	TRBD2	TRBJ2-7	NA	CASSYGLASAEQYF	TGTGCCAGCAGTTATGGACTAGCGTCAGCCGAGCAGTACTTC
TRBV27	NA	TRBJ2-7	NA	CASSFLGVDYEQYF	TGTGCCAGCAGTTTTTTAGGGGTGGACTACGAGCAGTACTTC
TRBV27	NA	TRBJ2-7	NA	CASSRDTTYEQYF	TGTGCCAGCAGTAGGGACACGACCTACGAGCAGTACTTC
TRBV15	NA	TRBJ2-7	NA	CATSSHLAVYEQYF	TGTGCCACCAGCTCACATCTAGCTGTCTACGAGCAGTACTTC
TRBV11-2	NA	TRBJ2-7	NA	CASSLEAGFEQYF	TGTGCCAGCAGCTTAGAGGCAGGGTTCGAGCAGTACTTC
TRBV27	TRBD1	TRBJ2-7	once	CASSFSGTGPYEQYF	TGTGCCAGCAGTTTTTCAGGGACAGGGCCATACGAGCAGTACTTC
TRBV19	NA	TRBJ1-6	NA	CASSLQSSYNSPLHF	TGTGCCAGTAGTTTACAGAGCTCCTATAATTCACCCCTCCACTTT
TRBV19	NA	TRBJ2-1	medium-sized	CASSIGWGQDYNEQFF	TGTGCCAGTAGTATAGGGTGGGGCCAGGATTACAATGAGCAGTTCTTC
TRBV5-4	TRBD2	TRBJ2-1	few	CASSKTSGRAGRNEQFF	TGTGCCAGCAGCAAGACTAGCGGGAGGGCCGGAAGAAATGAGCAGTTCTTC
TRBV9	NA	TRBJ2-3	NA	CASSASLTGTDTQYF	TGTGCCAGCAGCGCCTCTTTGACTGGCACAGATACGCAGTATTTT
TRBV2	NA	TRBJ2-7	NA	CASSERGDTYEQYF	TGTGCCAGCAGTGAACGGGGGGACACCTACGAGCAGTACTTC
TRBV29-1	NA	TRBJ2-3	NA	CSVGRRDTQYF	TGCAGCGTTGGGCGGCGAGACACGCAGTATTTT
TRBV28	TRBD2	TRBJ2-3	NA	CASRLPWTSGKTDTQYF	TGTGCCAGCAGACTGCCATGGACTAGCGGGAAAACAGATACGCAGTATTTT
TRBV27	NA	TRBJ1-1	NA	CASRRELSTEAFF	TGTGCCAGCAGAAGGGAGCTGAGCACTGAAGCTTTCTTT
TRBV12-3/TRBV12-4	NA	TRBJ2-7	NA	CASRSGEYEQYF	TGTGCCAGCAGGTCGGGAGAGTACGAGCAGTACTTC
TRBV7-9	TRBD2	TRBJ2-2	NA	CASSLGLAGPTGELFF	TGTGCCAGCAGCCTAGGGCTAGCGGGTCCCACCGGGGAGCTGTTTTTT
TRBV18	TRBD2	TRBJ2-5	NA	CASQVGGTETQYF	TGTGCCAGCCAAGTCGGGGGGACCGAGACCCAGTACTTC
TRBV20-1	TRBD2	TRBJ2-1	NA	CSASSTSGGYNEQFF	TGCAGTGCTAGTAGTACTAGCGGGGGCTACAATGAGCAGTTCTTC
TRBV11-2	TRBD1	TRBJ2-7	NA	CASSLDSRTGPSYEQYF	TGTGCCAGCAGCTTAGATTCGCGGACAGGGCCCTCCTACGAGCAGTACTTC
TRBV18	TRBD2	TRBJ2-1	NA	CASSPGSVAGAHNEQFF	TGTGCCAGCTCACCGGGATCGGTAGCGGGGGCCCACAATGAGCAGTTCTTC
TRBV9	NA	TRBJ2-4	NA	CASSVDQGKNIQYF	TGTGCCAGCAGCGTAGATCAGGGAAAAAACATTCAGTACTTC
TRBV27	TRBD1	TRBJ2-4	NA	CASSPRAGQGTLAKNIQYF	TGTGCCAGCAGCCCACGCGCGGGACAGGGGACTTTAGCCAAAAACATTCAGTACTTC
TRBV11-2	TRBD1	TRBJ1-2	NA	CASSLDRQGADGYTF	TGTGCCAGCAGCTTAGACCGGCAGGGGGCGGATGGCTACACCTTC
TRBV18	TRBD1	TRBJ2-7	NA	CASNPHPRDRGRGEQYF	TGTGCCAGCAACCCGCACCCGAGGGACAGGGGGCGCGGGGAGCAGTACTTC
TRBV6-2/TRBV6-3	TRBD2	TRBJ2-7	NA	CASSPGGLAGGLTYEQYF	TGTGCCAGCAGCCCGGGTGGACTAGCGGGAGGCCTCACCTACGAGCAGTACTTC
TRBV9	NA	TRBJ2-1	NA	CASSVKMVADDTYNEQFF	TGTGCCAGCAGCGTAAAGATGGTAGCGGACGACACCTACAATGAGCAGTTCTTC
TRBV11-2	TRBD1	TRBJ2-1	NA	CASSLGLTGRAIEQFF	TGTGCCAGCAGCTTAGGCCTGACAGGGCGCGCTATTGAGCAGTTCTTC
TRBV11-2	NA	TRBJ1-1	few	CASTFNGGTEAFF	TGTGCCAGCACCTTTAACGGGGGCACTGAAGCTTTCTTT
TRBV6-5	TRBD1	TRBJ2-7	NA	CASSPGTDSYEQYF	TGTGCCAGCAGTCCCGGGACAGACTCCTACGAGCAGTACTTC
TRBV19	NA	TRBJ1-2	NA	CASSPQGFYGYTF	TGTGCCAGTAGTCCACAGGGTTTCTATGGCTACACCTTC
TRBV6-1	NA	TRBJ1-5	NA	CASSEYGGYNNQPQHF	TGTGCCAGCAGTGAATACGGGGGTTACAACAATCAGCCCCAGCATTTT
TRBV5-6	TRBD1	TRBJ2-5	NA	CASARTGDQETQYF	TGTGCCAGCGCCCGGACAGGGGACCAAGAGACCCAGTACTTC
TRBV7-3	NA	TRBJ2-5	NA	CASSWQGGGQETQYF	TGTGCCAGCAGCTGGCAGGGAGGAGGGCAAGAGACCCAGTACTTC
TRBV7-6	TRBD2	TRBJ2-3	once	CASSLAVGTSGFTDTQYF	TGTGCCAGCAGCTTAGCTGTCGGGACTAGCGGGTTCACAGATACGCAGTATTTT
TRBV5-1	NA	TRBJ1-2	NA	CASSPYSDGYTF	TGCGCCAGCAGCCCCTACTCTGATGGCTACACCTTC
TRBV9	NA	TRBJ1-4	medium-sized	CASSDPGQDEKLFF	TGTGCCAGCAGCGACCCGGGACAAGATGAAAAACTGTTTTTT
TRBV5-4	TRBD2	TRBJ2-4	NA	CASSQKREGGNIQYF	TGTGCCAGCAGTCAGAAGCGGGAGGGGGGAAACATTCAGTACTTC